A selection of T cell receptor beta chains follows, all from one sample in a study of T cells after yellow fever vaccination. TCRdb recomputed calls from the 5' RACE reads with MiXCR, one row per CDR3 protein. Counted here are fewer than 400,000 distinct CDR3 sequences, roughly 6.2% occurring once; the ten biggest clones make up over 12%. This specimen was PBMCs, taken 5 days after the yellow fever booster vaccination. The receptors were sampled from a man in his thirties or forties who received the YFV17D yellow fever vaccine. Each CDR3 is given with its conserved first and last residue. A D gene is named only where the DNA matches it firmly. Expanded clones are given a class, and other clones once, few, many or no size at all.

V gene	clone size	J gene	D gene	CDR3 protein	CDR3 DNA
TRBV5-1	NA	TRBJ2-5	TRBD2	CASSSGLAGAQETQYF	TGCGCCAGCAGCTCGGGACTAGCGGGAGCCCAAGAGACCCAGTACTTC
TRBV27	many	TRBJ2-3	NA	CASSTRAPRVDTQYF	TGTGCCAGCAGTACCAGGGCCCCGCGGGTTGATACGCAGTATTTT
TRBV7-2	few	TRBJ2-3	TRBD2	CASSLEGGWADTQYF	TGTGCCAGCAGCTTAGAGGGAGGGTGGGCAGATACGCAGTATTTT
TRBV7-2	NA	TRBJ2-7	TRBD2	CASSSRRAGEHYEQYF	TGTGCCAGCAGCTCTCGTCGGGCGGGAGAACACTACGAGCAGTACTTC
TRBV6-2/TRBV6-3	NA	TRBJ1-2	NA	CASSDRTVGYTF	TGTGCCAGCTCGGACCGGACAGTTGGCTACACCTTC
TRBV3-1	NA	TRBJ2-1	TRBD2	CASSQDRSGSFYNEQFF	TGTGCCAGCAGCCAAGACAGAAGCGGGAGCTTCTACAATGAGCAGTTCTTC
TRBV30	many	TRBJ2-7	NA	CAWSGGGAYEQYF	TGTGCCTGGAGCGGAGGGGGTGCCTACGAGCAGTACTTC
TRBV6-2/TRBV6-3	many	TRBJ2-1	NA	CASSSGMVYNEQFF	TGTGCCAGCAGTTCCGGGATGGTCTACAATGAGCAGTTCTTC
TRBV28	NA	TRBJ2-1	TRBD2	CASIPSGRDEQFF	TGTGCCAGCATCCCTAGCGGGAGAGATGAGCAGTTCTTC
TRBV5-1	many	TRBJ2-1	NA	CASALIPLDEQFF	TGCGCCAGCGCCTTGATACCGCTCGATGAGCAGTTCTTC
TRBV10-3	few	TRBJ2-3	NA	CAISESRQLTDTQYF	TGTGCCATCAGTGAGTCGAGGCAGCTCACAGATACGCAGTATTTT
TRBV6-2/TRBV6-3	NA	TRBJ2-2	NA	CASSFRKAGTGELFF	TGTGCCAGCAGTTTCCGGAAAGCGGGCACCGGGGAGCTGTTTTTT
TRBV5-1	many	TRBJ2-2	NA	CASSLAGRNTGELFF	TGCGCCAGCAGCTTGGCTGGGCGAAACACCGGGGAGCTGTTTTTT
TRBV5-4	few	TRBJ2-3	TRBD2	CASSRRLAGSSTDTQYF	TGTGCCAGCAGCCGGCGACTAGCGGGATCTAGCACAGATACGCAGTATTTT
TRBV20-1	NA	TRBJ1-2	TRBD1	CSASVPQGDYGYTF	TGCAGTGCAAGCGTTCCCCAGGGGGACTATGGCTACACCTTC
TRBV18	few	TRBJ2-3	NA	CASSPLGDGTDTQYF	TGTGCCAGCTCACCCCTCGGGGATGGCACAGATACGCAGTATTTT
TRBV5-4	many	TRBJ1-5	TRBD1	CASSTGQRQPQHF	TGTGCCAGCAGCACGGGACAGAGACAGCCCCAGCATTTT
TRBV7-2	NA	TRBJ2-2	NA	CASSAAQLTGELFF	TGTGCCAGCAGCGCCGCCCAGTTAACCGGGGAGCTGTTTTTT
TRBV12-3/TRBV12-4	many	TRBJ2-7	NA	CASSLGGQTYEQYF	TGTGCCAGCAGTTTAGGGGGGCAGACCTACGAGCAGTACTTC
TRBV20-1	many	TRBJ2-7	TRBD1	CSASNPQDRGYEQYF	TGCAGTGCTAGTAACCCACAGGACAGGGGCTACGAGCAGTACTTC
TRBV5-1	few	TRBJ2-3	TRBD2	CASSLVVGGPADTQYF	TGCGCCAGCAGCTTGGTGGTGGGAGGGCCAGCAGATACGCAGTATTTT
TRBV6-5	many	TRBJ2-7	NA	CASSFDRWYYEQYF	TGTGCCAGCAGTTTTGACAGGTGGTACTACGAGCAGTACTTC
TRBV12-3/TRBV12-4	many	TRBJ2-1	TRBD1	CASSHRRDRVHEQFF	TGTGCCAGCAGTCACCGCCGGGACAGGGTCCATGAGCAGTTCTTC
TRBV30	many	TRBJ2-4	NA	CAWDLAKNIQYF	TGTGCCTGGGACCTGGCCAAAAACATTCAGTACTTC
TRBV5-6	many	TRBJ2-4	TRBD1	CASSLPGTGGTIQYF	TGTGCCAGCAGCTTGCCCGGGACAGGGGGGACGATTCAGTACTTC
TRBV5-1	few	TRBJ2-1	NA	CASSPVGSSSYNEQFF	TGCGCCAGCAGCCCTGTTGGATCTAGCTCCTACAATGAGCAGTTCTTC
TRBV5-4	NA	TRBJ2-7	NA	CASSLAGNVEQYF	TGTGCCAGCAGCTTGGCAGGAAACGTCGAGCAGTACTTC
TRBV4-3	NA	TRBJ2-6	NA	CASSQDPGGANVLTF	TGCGCCAGCAGCCAAGATCCGGGGGGGGCCAACGTCCTGACTTTC
TRBV20-1	NA	TRBJ2-5	NA	CSAHVGREETQYF	TGCAGTGCCCATGTCGGGAGAGAGGAGACCCAGTACTTC
TRBV11-2	NA	TRBJ1-1	NA	CASSVQGKGSTEAFF	TGTGCCAGCAGCGTGCAGGGTAAGGGTAGCACTGAAGCTTTCTTT
TRBV3-1	NA	TRBJ2-7	NA	CASSQGKGPYEQYF	TGTGCCAGCAGCCAAGGGAAGGGCCCCTACGAGCAGTACTTC
TRBV12-3/TRBV12-4	NA	TRBJ1-1	NA	CASSFWVENTEAFF	TGTGCCAGCAGTTTTTGGGTGGAGAACACTGAAGCTTTCTTT
TRBV5-1	NA	TRBJ2-5	NA	CASSSPSPHQYF	TGCGCCAGCAGCTCCCCCTCCCCCCACCAGTACTTC
TRBV7-2	few	TRBJ2-7	NA	CASSLVKLVRSKRGVYEQYF	TGTGCCAGCAGCTTAGTGAAGCTGGTACGGAGTAAAAGGGGAGTCTACGAGCAGTACTTC
TRBV18	NA	TRBJ2-3	NA	CASQRRTASTDTQYF	TGTGCCAGCCAGAGACGGACAGCCAGCACAGATACGCAGTATTTT
TRBV6-2/TRBV6-3	many	TRBJ2-4	NA	CASTPRARQRNIQYF	TGTGCCAGCACCCCTCGTGCCCGACAGAGGAACATTCAGTACTTC
TRBV12-3/TRBV12-4	NA	TRBJ2-1	TRBD2	CASSLGSSGENEQFF	TGTGCCAGCAGTTTGGGGTCTAGCGGGGAAAATGAGCAGTTCTTC
TRBV4-3	few	TRBJ1-4	NA	CASSQDRRTLNEKLFF	TGCGCCAGCAGCCAAGATAGGAGGACACTGAATGAAAAACTGTTTTTT
TRBV7-2	NA	TRBJ2-5	NA	CASSLAGWYQETQYF	TGTGCCAGCAGCTTAGCAGGATGGTACCAAGAGACCCAGTACTTC
TRBV7-8	few	TRBJ2-7	TRBD1	CASSPTGGQGYEQYF	TGTGCCAGCAGTCCTACAGGGGGCCAGGGCTACGAGCAGTACTTC
TRBV9	NA	TRBJ2-1	TRBD1	CASSVGPLQGAGYNEQFF	TGTGCCAGCAGCGTAGGCCCCCTTCAGGGGGCGGGTTACAATGAGCAGTTCTTC
TRBV12-3/TRBV12-4	NA	TRBJ1-1	NA	CASSQVAWGGRGTEAFF	TGTGCCAGCAGTCAAGTAGCCTGGGGGGGGCGAGGGACTGAAGCTTTCTTT
TRBV6-1	NA	TRBJ2-1	NA	CASSRSRERHEQFF	TGTGCCAGCAGTCGGTCCCGGGAGAGGCATGAGCAGTTCTTC
TRBV6-2/TRBV6-3	many	TRBJ2-3	TRBD1	CASSLGTGTSTDTQYF	TGTGCCAGCAGTCTGGGGACAGGGACAAGCACAGATACGCAGTATTTT
TRBV20-1	many	TRBJ2-3	NA	CSGASPTDTQYF	TGCAGCGGAGCCTCTCCCACAGATACGCAGTATTTT
TRBV20-1	many	TRBJ1-4	NA	CSARTGTLGGKLFF	TGCAGTGCTAGAACCGGGACCTTAGGCGGAAAACTGTTTTTT
TRBV2	few	TRBJ2-1	TRBD2	CASSPIGLAGAPYNEQFF	TGTGCCAGCAGTCCCATTGGACTAGCGGGGGCCCCCTACAATGAGCAGTTCTTC
TRBV20-1	NA	TRBJ2-3	NA	CCARNAEGVRTDTQYF	TGCTGTGCTAGAAATGCGGAGGGCGTCCGGACAGATACGCAGTATTTT
TRBV28	NA	TRBJ2-7	TRBD1	CASSSAGTGLYEQYF	TGTGCCAGCAGTTCCGCCGGGACAGGGCTTTACGAGCAGTACTTC
TRBV19	few	TRBJ2-1	NA	CASKHRYNEQFF	TGTGCCAGCAAACACAGATACAATGAGCAGTTCTTC